This is a list of T cell receptor beta chains from one sample in a study of shared clonotypes between healthy human individuals. Only in-frame clones appear in the TCRdb table, and some are missing; sequencing was by immunoSEQ multiplex PCR. The repertoire holds fewer than 1.8 million clones, with around 98.5% as singletons. Material for sequencing was naive CD4+ T cells sorted from blood. These receptor sequences come from a young man in good health. CDR3s include the opening cysteine and the closing phenylalanine or tryptophan. The order of the fields is CDR3 DNA, CDR3 protein, V gene, J gene, D gene. The D gene is left open where the match is weak.

cdr3_nt: TGTGCCAGCAGTTACACACTAGCGGGCGGGACCGGGGAGCTGTTTTTT
cdr3_aa: CASSYTLAGGTGELFF
v_call: TRBV6-7
j_call: TRBJ2-2
d_call: TRBD2

cdr3_nt: TGTGCCAGCAGCTTCGGACTAGCGGGAGTTAATGAGCAGTTCTTC
cdr3_aa: CASSFGLAGVNEQFF
v_call: TRBV7-3
j_call: TRBJ2-1
d_call: TRBD2

cdr3_nt: TGTGCCAGCAGCTGGACAGGGTACAATGAGCAGTTCTTC
cdr3_aa: CASSWTGYNEQFF
v_call: TRBV7-9
j_call: TRBJ2-1
d_call: TRBD1

cdr3_nt: TGTGCCAGCAGTCCCCACGGGCAGGCTATCTACGAGCAGTACTTC
cdr3_aa: CASSPHGQAIYEQYF
v_call: TRBV11-2
j_call: TRBJ2-7
d_call: NA

cdr3_nt: TGTGCCAGCAGCCAAGGGTGGGTCGAGACCCAGTACTTC
cdr3_aa: CASSQGWVETQYF
v_call: TRBV11-3
j_call: TRBJ2-5
d_call: NA

cdr3_nt: TGTGCCAGTAGTATCGTGGGGACGTCCGGCAGCGAGCAGTACTTC
cdr3_aa: CASSIVGTSGSEQYF
v_call: TRBV19
j_call: TRBJ2-7
d_call: NA

cdr3_nt: TGTGCCAGCAGCGCAGCTGGGGTGCCGGACACTGAAGCTTTCTTT
cdr3_aa: CASSAAGVPDTEAFF
v_call: TRBV28
j_call: TRBJ1-1
d_call: NA

cdr3_nt: TGTGCCAGCAGCTCGGGTTGGGAGAACAATGAGCAGTTCTTC
cdr3_aa: CASSSGWENNEQFF
v_call: TRBV5-5
j_call: TRBJ2-1
d_call: NA

cdr3_nt: TGCGCCAGCAGCCCGGGACAGGGCACAGATACGCAGTATTTT
cdr3_aa: CASSPGQGTDTQYF
v_call: TRBV5-1
j_call: TRBJ2-3
d_call: TRBD1

cdr3_nt: TGTGCCAGCAGTTCCGCCACGTGGGCCGCCGCAACTAATGAAAAACTGTTTTTT
cdr3_aa: CASSSATWAAATNEKLFF
v_call: TRBV27
j_call: TRBJ1-4
d_call: NA

cdr3_nt: TGCGCCAGCAGCGCGGGACCTCCCAACACCGGGGAGCTGTTTTTT
cdr3_aa: CASSAGPPNTGELFF
v_call: TRBV5-1
j_call: TRBJ2-2
d_call: NA

cdr3_nt: TGTGCCTGGAGTGTTGGGGTACCAGATACGCAGTATTTT
cdr3_aa: CAWSVGVPDTQYF
v_call: TRBV30
j_call: TRBJ2-3
d_call: NA

cdr3_nt: TGCGCCAGCAGCTTGGTAATTAACACCGGGGAGCTGTTTTTT
cdr3_aa: CASSLVINTGELFF
v_call: TRBV5-1
j_call: TRBJ2-2
d_call: NA

cdr3_nt: TGCGCCAGCAGCACAGGGACAGACTATGGCTACACCTTC
cdr3_aa: CASSTGTDYGYTF
v_call: TRBV5-1
j_call: TRBJ1-2
d_call: TRBD1

cdr3_nt: TGTGCCAGCAGCTTAAACCCGGGGGGGCAAAAGACCCAGTACTTC
cdr3_aa: CASSLNPGGQKTQYF
v_call: TRBV11-2
j_call: TRBJ2-5
d_call: TRBD2